This TCR beta chain was documented in a study of CD8 T cells in ankylosing spondylitis. Concerning this clonotype itself: Its specificity is unknown.

General study findings and limits: Existing reports had already noted some motif variants in reactive arthritis synovial fluid and blood.

CDR1 is LGHDT, CDR2 YNNKEL, per germline (reference sequence). V dropped 3 bases and J dropped 10 bases, with 10 bases sitting between them. This CDR3 is 13 amino acids long. A single record per CDR3 protein comes from TCRdb applying MiXCR to the 5' RACE reads. This sample has roughly 180,000 distinct CDR3 sequences; more than 10% occur once, and the top ten carry approximately 15%. This TCR came from a male donor with ankylosing spondylitis or in good health (not recorded which). Specimen: blood, either unsorted or a sorted T cell fraction (not recorded which). The chain carries TRBV3-1 and TRBJ1-6; no clear D. The CDR3 DNA is TGTGCCAGCAGCCAGTATGAGGGCTCACCCCTCCACTTT. Translation: CASSQYEGSPLHF.